The T cell receptor (beta chain) described here comes from a study of vaccination effects on CD4 cells after COVID-19. Findings of the study overall: Infection-derived and vaccine-derived clones contracted markedly late after vaccination.

Sequencing in the ViraFEST assay came after antigen-specific CD4+ T cells had been expanded with viral peptide pools, which were used to stimulate PBMC. Once cultured for roughly ten days, the cells underwent separation to obtain CD4+ T cells. Two-dose BNT162b2 or mRNA-1273 vaccination was given to participants. In the vaccine recipients, nucleocapsid antibodies were negative and there was no prior SARS-CoV-2 infection. Produced via immunoSEQ multiplex PCR; TCRdb's table is partial and in-frame only. The sample lists fewer than 40,000 clones, roughly four fifths occurring once. Note on this clone: Its specificity is unknown.

V shed 5 bases and J shed 2 bases, with 9 bases lying between them. The CDR3 is 13 amino acids. Looked up from germline, CDR1 is MNHEY and CDR2 is SVGAGI. The TCR sequence derives from a human donor who received a COVID-19 vaccine. Some clones in this sample may be carry-over from other donors' samples. J is TRBJ2-5 and V is TRBV6-5; perhaps TRBD1 as D (5 bases). The sample was CD4+ T cells from PBMCs cultured with HCoV-NL63 spike peptides, taken after COVID-19 vaccination. The CDR3 spells CASSRGVQETQYF. CDR3 DNA: TGTGCCAGCAGTAGGGGTGTACAAGAGACCCAGTACTTC.